The rows below give T cell receptor beta chains drawn from one sample of a study of vaccination and CD4 T cells after COVID-19. TCRdb redid the calling of the PCR reads with MiXCR, one entry per CDR3 protein. The sample holds approximately 22,000 distinct CDR3 sequences, around 60% seen once. Antigens of these TCRs are unknown. The sample was CD4+ T cells from blood, cultured in vitro, taken after SARS-CoV-2 vaccination. The receptors shown here come from a human donor who received a COVID-19 vaccine. Each CDR3 is given with its conserved first and last residue.

V gene: TRBV19; J gene: TRBJ2-7; CDR3 length: 15; CDR3 protein: CASGNVRTGPYEQYF
V gene: TRBV10-1; J gene: TRBJ1-2; CDR3 length: 16; CDR3 protein: CASSAKVTGGASGYTF
V gene: TRBV20-1; J gene: TRBJ2-3; CDR3 length: 15; CDR3 protein: CSASPGQSSTDTQYF
V gene: TRBV5-1; J gene: TRBJ2-5; CDR3 length: 14; CDR3 protein: CASSSGGVGETQYF
V gene: TRBV12-3/TRBV12-4; J gene: TRBJ1-5; CDR3 length: 16; CDR3 protein: CASSLISGGSNQPQHF
V gene: TRBV7-2; J gene: TRBJ1-6; CDR3 length: 14; CDR3 protein: CASSLFQGGSPLHF
V gene: TRBV25-1; J gene: TRBJ1-5; CDR3 length: 14; CDR3 protein: CASSEGGADQPQHF
V gene: TRBV19; J gene: TRBJ2-1; CDR3 length: 15; CDR3 protein: CASSTGGGAYNEQFF
V gene: TRBV2; J gene: TRBJ1-1; CDR3 length: 14; CDR3 protein: CASRVTGGNTEAFF
V gene: TRBV5-1; J gene: TRBJ1-2; CDR3 length: 14; CDR3 protein: CASSSRTASYGYTF
V gene: TRBV6-1; J gene: TRBJ2-1; CDR3 length: 15; CDR3 protein: CASSDFPGKYNEQFF
V gene: TRBV11-3; J gene: TRBJ2-1; CDR3 length: 21; CDR3 protein: CASSRGAGQGNFRVRYNEQFF
V gene: TRBV30; J gene: TRBJ2-7; CDR3 length: 17; CDR3 protein: CAWRGPHRGFSSYEQYF
V gene: TRBV5-4; J gene: TRBJ1-6; CDR3 length: 16; CDR3 protein: CASSLEDPLVNSPLHF
V gene: TRBV25-1; J gene: TRBJ1-1; CDR3 length: 13; CDR3 protein: CASSELYTGAPIF
V gene: TRBV28; J gene: TRBJ1-5; CDR3 length: 15; CDR3 protein: CASSPRGINNQPQHF
V gene: TRBV6-1; J gene: TRBJ2-5; CDR3 length: 15; CDR3 protein: CASSDPGLAGETQYF
V gene: TRBV12-3/TRBV12-4; J gene: TRBJ2-7; CDR3 length: 11; CDR3 protein: CASRQGAEQYF
V gene: TRBV25-1; J gene: TRBJ1-5; CDR3 length: 14; CDR3 protein: CASPVGPSNQPQHF
V gene: TRBV30; J gene: TRBJ1-6; CDR3 length: 13; CDR3 protein: CAWSAEGGNPLHF
V gene: TRBV6-1; J gene: TRBJ2-2; CDR3 length: 16; CDR3 protein: CASRKLGGLDTGELFF
V gene: TRBV6-1; J gene: TRBJ1-5; CDR3 length: 14; CDR3 protein: CASRDSSSNQPQHF
V gene: TRBV6-5; J gene: TRBJ2-7; CDR3 length: 14; CDR3 protein: CASSYYAARGEQYF
V gene: TRBV19; J gene: TRBJ1-2; CDR3 length: 12; CDR3 protein: CASFRTGYGYTF
V gene: TRBV6-1; J gene: TRBJ2-2; CDR3 length: 15; CDR3 protein: CASSVTGVSTGELFF
V gene: TRBV5-4; J gene: TRBJ2-5; CDR3 length: 15; CDR3 protein: CASSLAIDSQETQYF
V gene: TRBV29-1; J gene: TRBJ1-1; CDR3 length: 10; CDR3 protein: CSVGDGPAFF